This TCR beta chain emerged from a study of early T cells in non-severe SARS-CoV-2 infection. The overall study: Chains from this unsorted whole-blood bulk RNA could not be paired. Study-wide findings and caveats: Anti-spike CD8 responses were favored in VDJdb matching, and private and CD4 specificities were missed.

This clonotype was counted many times. Its antigen is unidentified. This CDR3 contains 16 residues. With V trimmed by 0 bases and J by 5 bases, 11 bases remained unmatched. Germline CDR1 GTSNPN, CDR2 SVGIG (reference sequence). Unique molecular identifiers were attached to individual cDNA molecules. A single record per CDR3 protein comes from TCRdb applying MiXCR to the 5' RACE reads. The sample has about 80,000 distinct CDR3 sequences, more than 10% seen once; the top ten hold around 3.5%. The sequenced material came from whole blood. V usage is TRBV30 and J usage is TRBJ2-3; 7 positions match TRBD2. The sequence derives from an adult who was a healthcare worker with PCR-confirmed SARS-CoV-2 infection or an uninfected control (not recorded which). The CDR3 nucleotides are TGTGCCTGGAGTGTATCTCATGCGGGAGTGGGAGATACGCAGTATTTT. Amino acids: CAWSVSHAGVGDTQYF. Using reference TRBV30 and TRBJ2-3 for the parts outside the CDR3, the full variable domain is SQTIHQWPATLVQPVGSPLSLECTVEGTSNPNLYWYRQAAGRGLQLLFYSVGIGQISSEVPQNLSASRPQDRQFILSSKKLLLSDSGFYLCAWSVSHAGVGDTQYFGPGTRLTVL.